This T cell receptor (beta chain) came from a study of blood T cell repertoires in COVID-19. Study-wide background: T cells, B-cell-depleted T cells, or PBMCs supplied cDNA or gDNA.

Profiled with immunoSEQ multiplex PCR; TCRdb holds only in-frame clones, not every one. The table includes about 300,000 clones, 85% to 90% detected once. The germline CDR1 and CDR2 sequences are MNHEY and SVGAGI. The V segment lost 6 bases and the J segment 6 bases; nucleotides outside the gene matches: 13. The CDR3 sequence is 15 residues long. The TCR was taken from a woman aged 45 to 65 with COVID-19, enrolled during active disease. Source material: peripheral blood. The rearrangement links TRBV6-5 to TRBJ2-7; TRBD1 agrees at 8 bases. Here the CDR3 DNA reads TGTGCCAGCAGCGGACAACTTGGGACAGGCGGCGAGCAGTACTTC. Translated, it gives CASSGQLGTGGEQYF.